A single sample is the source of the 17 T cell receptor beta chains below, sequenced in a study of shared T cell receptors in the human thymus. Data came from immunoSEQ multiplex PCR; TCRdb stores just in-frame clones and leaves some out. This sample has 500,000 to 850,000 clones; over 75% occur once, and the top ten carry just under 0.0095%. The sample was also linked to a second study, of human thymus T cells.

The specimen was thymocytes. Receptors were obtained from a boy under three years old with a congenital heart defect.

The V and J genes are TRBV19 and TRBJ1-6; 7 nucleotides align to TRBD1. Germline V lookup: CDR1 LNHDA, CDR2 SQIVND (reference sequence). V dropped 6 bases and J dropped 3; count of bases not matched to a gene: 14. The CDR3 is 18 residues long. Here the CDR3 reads CASRIRAGTEIYNSPLHF. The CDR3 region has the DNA TGTGCCAGTAGGATCCGAGCCGGGACAGAGATCTATAATTCACCCCTCCACTTT. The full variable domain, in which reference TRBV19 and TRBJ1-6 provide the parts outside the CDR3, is DGGITQSPKYLFRKEGQNVTLSCEQNLNHDAMYWYRQDPGQGLRLIYYSQIVNDFQKGDIAEGYSVSREKKESFPLTVTSAQKNPTAFYLCASRIRAGTEIYNSPLHFGNGTRLTVT.

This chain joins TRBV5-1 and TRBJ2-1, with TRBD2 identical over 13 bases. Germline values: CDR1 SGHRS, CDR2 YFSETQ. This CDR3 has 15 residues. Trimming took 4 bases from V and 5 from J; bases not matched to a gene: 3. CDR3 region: CASSLGTSGDNEQFF. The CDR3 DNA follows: TGCGCCAGCAGCCTAGGGACTAGCGGGGACAATGAGCAGTTCTTC.

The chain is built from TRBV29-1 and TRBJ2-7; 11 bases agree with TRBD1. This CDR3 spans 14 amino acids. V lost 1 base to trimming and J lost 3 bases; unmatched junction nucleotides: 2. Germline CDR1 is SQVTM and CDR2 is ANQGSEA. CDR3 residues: CSVEGTGGFYEQYF. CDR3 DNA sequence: TGCAGCGTTGAAGGGACAGGGGGCTTCTACGAGCAGTACTTC.

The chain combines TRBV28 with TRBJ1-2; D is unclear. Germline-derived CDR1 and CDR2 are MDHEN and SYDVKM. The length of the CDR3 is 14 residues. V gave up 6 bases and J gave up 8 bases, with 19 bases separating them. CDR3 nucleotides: TGTGCCAGCAGCCCAAGTACGGGTTTGAGCGGCTACACCTTC. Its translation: CASSPSTGLSGYTF.

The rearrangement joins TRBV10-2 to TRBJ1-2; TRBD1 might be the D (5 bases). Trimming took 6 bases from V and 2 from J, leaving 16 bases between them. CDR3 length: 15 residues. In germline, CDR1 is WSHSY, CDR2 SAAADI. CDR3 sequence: CASSGPDRENYGYTF. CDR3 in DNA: TGCGCCAGCAGCGGCCCCGACAGAGAGAACTATGGCTACACCTTC.

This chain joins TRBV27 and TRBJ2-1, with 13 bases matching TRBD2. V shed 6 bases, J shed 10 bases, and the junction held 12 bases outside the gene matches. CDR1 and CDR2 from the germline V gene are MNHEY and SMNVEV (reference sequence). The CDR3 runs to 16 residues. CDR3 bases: TGTGCCAGCAGCTCGGTCTCACTAGCGGGGGGGAGGGAGCAGTTCTTC. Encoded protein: CASSSVSLAGGREQFF.

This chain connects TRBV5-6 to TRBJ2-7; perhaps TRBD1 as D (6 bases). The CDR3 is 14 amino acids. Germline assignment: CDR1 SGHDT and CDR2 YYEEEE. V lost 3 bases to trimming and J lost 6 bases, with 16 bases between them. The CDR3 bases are TGTGCCAGCAGCTCATTTACAGGGTCACCCGAGCAGTACTTC. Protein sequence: CASSSFTGSPEQYF.

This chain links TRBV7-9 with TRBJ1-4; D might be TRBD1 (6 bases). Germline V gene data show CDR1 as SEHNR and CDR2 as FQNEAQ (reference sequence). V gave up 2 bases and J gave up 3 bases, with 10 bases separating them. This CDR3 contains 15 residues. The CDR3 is CASSLLTGPNEKLFF. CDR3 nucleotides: TGTGCCAGCAGCTTACTGACAGGCCCTAATGAAAAACTGTTTTTT.

CDR3 sequence: CSDSPRDRGSNEQFF. The DNA of the CDR3 is TGCAGCGATTCCCCCCGGGACAGGGGCTCCAATGAGCAGTTCTTC. This sequence joins TRBV29-1 and TRBJ2-1, with TRBD1 matching over 10 bases. The CDR3 loop spans 15 amino acids. Trimming took 7 bases from V and 6 from J; bases not matched to a gene: 12. The V gene's germline CDR1 is SQVTM and CDR2 ANQGSEA.

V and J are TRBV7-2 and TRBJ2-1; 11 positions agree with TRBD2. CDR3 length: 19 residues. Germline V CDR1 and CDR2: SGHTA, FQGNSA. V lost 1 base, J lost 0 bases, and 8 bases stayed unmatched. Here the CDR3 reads CASSLVASGGFSSYNEQFF. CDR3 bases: TGTGCCAGCAGCTTAGTAGCTAGCGGGGGGTTTAGCTCCTACAATGAGCAGTTCTTC. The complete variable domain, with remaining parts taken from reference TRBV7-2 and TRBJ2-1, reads GAGVSQSPSNKVTEKGKDVELRCDPISGHTALYWYRQSLGQGLEFLIYFQGNSAPDKSGLPSDRFSAERTGGSVSTLTIQRTQQEDSAVYLCASSLVASGGFSSYNEQFFGPGTRLTVL.

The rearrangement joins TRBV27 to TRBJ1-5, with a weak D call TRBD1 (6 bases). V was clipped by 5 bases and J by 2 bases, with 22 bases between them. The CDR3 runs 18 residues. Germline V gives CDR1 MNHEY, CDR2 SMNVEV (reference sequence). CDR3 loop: CASSPISATGEGNQPQHF. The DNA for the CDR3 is TGTGCCAGCAGTCCTATATCCGCGACAGGCGAAGGCAATCAGCCCCAGCATTTT.

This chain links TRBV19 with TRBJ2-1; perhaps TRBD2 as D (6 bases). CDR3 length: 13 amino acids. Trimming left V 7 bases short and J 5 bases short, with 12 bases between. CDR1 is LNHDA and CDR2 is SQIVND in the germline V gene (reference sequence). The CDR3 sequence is CASTGLPHNEQFF. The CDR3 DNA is TGTGCCAGTACGGGACTCCCCCACAATGAGCAGTTCTTC. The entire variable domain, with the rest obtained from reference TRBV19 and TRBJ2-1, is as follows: DGGITQSPKYLFRKEGQNVTLSCEQNLNHDAMYWYRQDPGQGLRLIYYSQIVNDFQKGDIAEGYSVSREKKESFPLTVTSAQKNPTAFYLCASTGLPHNEQFFGPGTRLTVL.

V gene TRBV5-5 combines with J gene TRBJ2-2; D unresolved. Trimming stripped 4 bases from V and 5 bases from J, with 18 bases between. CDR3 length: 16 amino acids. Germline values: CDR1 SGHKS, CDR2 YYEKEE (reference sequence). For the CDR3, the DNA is TGTGCCAGCAGCCTACATTTCTCGGAGAAGACCGGGGAGCTGTTTTTT. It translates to CASSLHFSEKTGELFF.

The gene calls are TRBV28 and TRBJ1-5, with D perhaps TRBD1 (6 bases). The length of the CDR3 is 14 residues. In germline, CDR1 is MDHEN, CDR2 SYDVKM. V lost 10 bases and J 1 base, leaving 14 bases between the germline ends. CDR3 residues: CATRGGRSNQPQHF. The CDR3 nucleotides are TGTGCCACTCGAGGGGGTAGAAGCAATCAGCCCCAGCATTTT.

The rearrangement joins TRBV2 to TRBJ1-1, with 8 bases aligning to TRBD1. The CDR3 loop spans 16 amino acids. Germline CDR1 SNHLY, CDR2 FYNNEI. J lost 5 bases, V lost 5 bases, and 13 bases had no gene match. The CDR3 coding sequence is TGTGCCAGCAGTACAAAAACCAGGGGGCAGAGAACTGAAGCTTTCTTT. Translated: CASSTKTRGQRTEAFF.

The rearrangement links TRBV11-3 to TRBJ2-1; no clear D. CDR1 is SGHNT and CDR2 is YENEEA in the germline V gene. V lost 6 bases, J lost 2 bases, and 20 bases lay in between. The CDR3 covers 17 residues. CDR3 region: CASSSNHLPHTYNEQFF. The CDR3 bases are TGTGCCAGCAGTTCGAACCATTTACCCCACACCTACAATGAGCAGTTCTTC.

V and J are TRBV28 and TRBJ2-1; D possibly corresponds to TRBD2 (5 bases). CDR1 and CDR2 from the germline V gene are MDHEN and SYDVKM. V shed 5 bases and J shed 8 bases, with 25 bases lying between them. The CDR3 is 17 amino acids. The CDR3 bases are TGTGCCAGCAGTATTCAGAAACTGATGAGGGTAGGTTATGAGCAGTTCTTC. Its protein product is CASSIQKLMRVGYEQFF.